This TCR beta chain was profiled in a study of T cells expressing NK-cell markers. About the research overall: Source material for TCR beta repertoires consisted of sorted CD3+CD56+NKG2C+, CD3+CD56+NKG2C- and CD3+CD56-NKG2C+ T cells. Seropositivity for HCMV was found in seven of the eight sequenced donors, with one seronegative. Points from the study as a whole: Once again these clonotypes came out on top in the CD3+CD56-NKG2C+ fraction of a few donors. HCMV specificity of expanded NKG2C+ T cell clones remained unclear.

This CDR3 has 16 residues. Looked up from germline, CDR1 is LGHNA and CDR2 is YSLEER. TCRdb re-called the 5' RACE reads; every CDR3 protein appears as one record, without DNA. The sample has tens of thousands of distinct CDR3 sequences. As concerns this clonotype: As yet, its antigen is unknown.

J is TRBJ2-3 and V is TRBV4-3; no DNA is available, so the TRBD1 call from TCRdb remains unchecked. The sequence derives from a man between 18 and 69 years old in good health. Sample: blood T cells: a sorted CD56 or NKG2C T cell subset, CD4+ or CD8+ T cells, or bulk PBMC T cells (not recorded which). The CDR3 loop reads CASSQDRGVNTDTQYF.